This T cell receptor beta chain emerged from a study of blood T cell repertoires in COVID-19. Study context: Donors in the United States, Italy and Spain gave samples during acute or convalescent COVID-19.

The J segment lost 4 bases and the V segment lost 6 bases, leaving 9 bases of the junction unmatched. The CDR3 runs 15 residues. CDR1 and CDR2 from the germline V gene are MNHEY and SVGAGI. The protocol was immunoSEQ multiplex PCR, while the TCRdb copy is restricted to in-frame clones and leaves out a portion. Among roughly 300,000 clones listed, about 89% were seen once. The V call is TRBV6-5, the J call TRBJ1-2; TRBD1 agrees at 9 bases. Sequenced sample: peripheral blood. This sequence was found in a woman aged 45-59 years who had recovered from COVID-19. CDR3 residues: CASSLTGGAPYGYTF. CDR3 nucleotides: TGTGCCAGCAGCCTAACAGGGGGCGCGCCCTATGGCTACACCTTC.